Reported below is one TCR beta chain. Trimming pared 1 base from V and 4 bases from J, leaving 19 bases between. The germline V gene has CDR1 LGHNA and CDR2 YNFKEQ. The CDR3 length is 17 residues. The source of the sample is a study of technical replicates of blood from several donors. The method was immunoSEQ multiplex PCR; TCRdb's version includes in-frame clones alone and lacks a portion of them. This table has about 56,000 clones, 85% to 95% appearing once. Sequenced: PBMCs. The chain has TRBV4-2 and TRBJ2-5, with D tentatively TRBD1 (6 bases). The TCR originated in a human donor in good health. Some clones in this sample may be carry-over from other donors' samples. In nucleotides, the CDR3 is TGTGCCAGCAGCCAAGTACAGGGCCAGAACACAAGAGAGACCCAGTACTTC. It encodes CASSQVQGQNTRETQYF.